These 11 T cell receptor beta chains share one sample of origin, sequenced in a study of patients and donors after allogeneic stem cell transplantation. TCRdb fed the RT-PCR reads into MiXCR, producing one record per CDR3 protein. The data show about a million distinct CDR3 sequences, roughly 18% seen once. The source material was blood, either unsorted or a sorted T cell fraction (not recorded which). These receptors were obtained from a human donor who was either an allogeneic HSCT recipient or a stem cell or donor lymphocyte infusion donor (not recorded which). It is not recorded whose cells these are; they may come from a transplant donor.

CDR3 in DNA: TGTGCCAGCAAATACGCCGGGATGAACACCGGGGAGCTGTTTTTT. Translated, it gives CASKYAGMNTGELFF. The V and J genes are TRBV27 and TRBJ2-2; D is possibly TRBD2 (5 bases). Germline-derived CDR1 and CDR2 are MNHEY and SMNVEV (reference sequence). CDR3 size: 15 residues. V shed 7 bases and J shed 1 base, with 13 bases lying between them.

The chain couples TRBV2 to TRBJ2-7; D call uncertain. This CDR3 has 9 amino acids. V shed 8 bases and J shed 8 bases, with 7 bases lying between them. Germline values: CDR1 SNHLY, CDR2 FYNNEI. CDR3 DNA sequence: TGTGCCAGCGGCTCCCAGCAGTACTTC. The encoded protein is CASGSQQYF.

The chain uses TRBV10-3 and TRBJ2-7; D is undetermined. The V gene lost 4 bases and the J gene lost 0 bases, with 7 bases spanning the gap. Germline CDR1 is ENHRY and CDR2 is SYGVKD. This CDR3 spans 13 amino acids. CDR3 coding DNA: TGTGCCATCAGTGCTGGCAGCTCCTACGAGCAGTACTTC. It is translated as CAISAGSSYEQYF.

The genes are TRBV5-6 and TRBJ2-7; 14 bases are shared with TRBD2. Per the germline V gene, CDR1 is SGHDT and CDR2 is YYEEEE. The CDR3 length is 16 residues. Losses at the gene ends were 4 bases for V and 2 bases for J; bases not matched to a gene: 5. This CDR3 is CASSPRGLAGAYEQYF. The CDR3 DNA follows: TGTGCCAGCAGCCCTCGGGGACTAGCGGGAGCCTACGAGCAGTACTTC.

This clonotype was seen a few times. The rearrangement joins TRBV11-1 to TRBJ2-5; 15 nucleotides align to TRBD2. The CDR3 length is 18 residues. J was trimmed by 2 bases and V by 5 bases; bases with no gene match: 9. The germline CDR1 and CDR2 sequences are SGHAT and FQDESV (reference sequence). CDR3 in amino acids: CASSTGLAGGPDQETQYF. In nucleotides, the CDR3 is TGTGCCAGCAGCACAGGACTAGCGGGAGGGCCAGATCAAGAGACCCAGTACTTC.

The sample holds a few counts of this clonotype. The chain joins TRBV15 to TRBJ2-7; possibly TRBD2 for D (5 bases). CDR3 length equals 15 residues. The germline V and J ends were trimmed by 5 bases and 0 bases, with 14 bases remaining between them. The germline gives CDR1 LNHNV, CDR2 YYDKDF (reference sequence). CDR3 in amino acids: CATSPSGEGSYEQYF. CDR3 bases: TGTGCCACCAGCCCATCGGGCGAGGGCTCCTACGAGCAGTACTTC.

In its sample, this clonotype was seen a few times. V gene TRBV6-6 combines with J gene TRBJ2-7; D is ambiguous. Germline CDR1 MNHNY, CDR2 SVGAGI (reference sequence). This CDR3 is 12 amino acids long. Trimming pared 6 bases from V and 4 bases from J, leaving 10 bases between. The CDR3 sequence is CASRPSPYEQYF. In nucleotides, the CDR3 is TGTGCCAGCAGACCGTCACCTTACGAGCAGTACTTC.

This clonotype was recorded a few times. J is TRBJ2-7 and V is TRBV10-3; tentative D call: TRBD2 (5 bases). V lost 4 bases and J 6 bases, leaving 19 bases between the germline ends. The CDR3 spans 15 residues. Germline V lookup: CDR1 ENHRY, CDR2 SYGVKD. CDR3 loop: CAISARAEGSSEQYF. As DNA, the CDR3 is TGTGCCATCAGTGCCCGGGCAGAGGGTTCGTCCGAGCAGTACTTC.

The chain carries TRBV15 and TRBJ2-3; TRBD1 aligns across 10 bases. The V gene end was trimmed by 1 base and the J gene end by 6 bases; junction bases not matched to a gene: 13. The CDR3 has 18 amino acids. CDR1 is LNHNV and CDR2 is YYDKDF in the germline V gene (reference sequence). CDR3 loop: CATSRASPGQGISDTQYF. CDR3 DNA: TGTGCCACCAGCAGAGCCTCTCCGGGACAGGGGATCTCGGATACGCAGTATTTT.

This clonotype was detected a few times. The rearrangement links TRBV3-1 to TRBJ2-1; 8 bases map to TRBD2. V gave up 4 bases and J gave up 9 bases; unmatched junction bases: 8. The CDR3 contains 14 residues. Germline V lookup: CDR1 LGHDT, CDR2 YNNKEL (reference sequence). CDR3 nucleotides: TGTGCCAGCAGCCGAGCTAGCGGGCAGGTTGAGCAGTTCTTC. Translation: CASSRASGQVEQFF.

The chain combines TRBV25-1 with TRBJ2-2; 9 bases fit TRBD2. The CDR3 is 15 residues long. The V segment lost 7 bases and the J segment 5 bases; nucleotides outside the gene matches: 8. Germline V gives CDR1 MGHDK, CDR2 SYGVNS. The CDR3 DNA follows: TGTGCCAGCACCGGCGGGAGGGCTGGAACCGGGGAGCTGTTTTTT. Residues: CASTGGRAGTGELFF.